Listed below are T cell receptor beta chains from one sample, sequenced in a study of blood T cell repertoires in COVID-19. The data were produced by immunoSEQ multiplex PCR, yet TCRdb's version contains in-frame clones alone and is incomplete. The data contain more than 200,000 clones, about 85% of them singletons. The specimen was peripheral blood. The receptors here all came from an elderly woman with acute or convalescent COVID-19. Both conserved end residues are part of each CDR3. The D gene is left open where the match is weak. The size entry is marked missing in some rows and otherwise reads once, few, many or a size class.

j_gene: TRBJ1-5
abundance: few
d_gene: NA
v_gene: TRBV5-1
CDR3nt: TGCGCCAGCAGCTTAATTCCAGGCGGGCAGCCCCAGCATTTT
CDR3aa: CASSLIPGGQPQHF

j_gene: TRBJ2-7
abundance: NA
d_gene: NA
v_gene: TRBV5-4
CDR3nt: TGTGCCAGCAGCTCGAGCTACGAGCAGTACTTC
CDR3aa: CASSSSYEQYF

j_gene: TRBJ2-1
abundance: NA
d_gene: TRBD1
v_gene: TRBV9
CDR3nt: TGTGCCAGCAGCGGAGGGACAGGGTCCTACAATGAGCAGTTCTTC
CDR3aa: CASSGGTGSYNEQFF

j_gene: TRBJ2-7
abundance: NA
d_gene: TRBD1
v_gene: TRBV7-9
CDR3nt: TGTGCCAGCAGCTCCACAGGGGACCCAATCGAGCAGTACTTC
CDR3aa: CASSSTGDPIEQYF

j_gene: TRBJ2-7
abundance: NA
d_gene: TRBD2
v_gene: TRBV9
CDR3nt: TGTGCCAGCAGCGTAGTCCTCCGGGGGGGATCCTACGAGCAGTACTTC
CDR3aa: CASSVVLRGGSYEQYF

j_gene: TRBJ2-7
abundance: NA
d_gene: NA
v_gene: TRBV6-6
CDR3nt: TGTGCCAGCGGGCGGGAATTGGGTTGGGACGAGCAGTACTTC
CDR3aa: CASGRELGWDEQYF

j_gene: TRBJ2-1
abundance: NA
d_gene: TRBD1
v_gene: TRBV9
CDR3nt: TGTGCCAGCAGCACCCAGACAGGGAACAATGAGCAGTTCTTC
CDR3aa: CASSTQTGNNEQFF

j_gene: TRBJ1-5
abundance: NA
d_gene: TRBD1
v_gene: TRBV5-1
CDR3nt: TGCGCCAGCAGCATACAGGGGAATAGCAATCAGCCCCAGCATTTT
CDR3aa: CASSIQGNSNQPQHF

j_gene: TRBJ1-5
abundance: NA
d_gene: NA
v_gene: TRBV6-5
CDR3nt: TGTGCCAGCAGTCCACAGGTGACGAATCAGCCCCAGCATTTT
CDR3aa: CASSPQVTNQPQHF

j_gene: TRBJ1-5
abundance: NA
d_gene: NA
v_gene: TRBV6-6
CDR3nt: TGTGCCAGCAGTTATCAGGGGACACGGCAGCCCCAGCATTTT
CDR3aa: CASSYQGTRQPQHF

j_gene: TRBJ2-5
abundance: NA
d_gene: NA
v_gene: TRBV23-1
CDR3nt: TGCGCCAGCAGTCAGGCCTCGGGGGTGGGTGGAGAGACCCAGTACTTC
CDR3aa: CASSQASGVGGETQYF

j_gene: TRBJ1-2
abundance: NA
d_gene: NA
v_gene: TRBV7-9
CDR3nt: TGTGCCAGCAGCTTGGCAGGGGCTGACTATGGCTACACCTTC
CDR3aa: CASSLAGADYGYTF

j_gene: TRBJ2-7
abundance: NA
d_gene: TRBD1
v_gene: TRBV6-5
CDR3nt: TGTGCCAGCAGATCGACAGGGGGTCCCTACGAGCAGTACTTC
CDR3aa: CASRSTGGPYEQYF

j_gene: TRBJ1-6
abundance: NA
d_gene: NA
v_gene: TRBV2
CDR3nt: TGTGCCAGCAGGGCGGATCTCAGGGCTCCCTGGGAACTCCACTTT
CDR3aa: CASRADLRAPWELHF

j_gene: TRBJ1-3
abundance: NA
d_gene: NA
v_gene: TRBV5-1
CDR3nt: TGCGCCAGCAGCACCGGGAGTATTGGGTTTCTCTCTGGAAACACCATATATTTT
CDR3aa: CASSTGSIGFLSGNTIYF

j_gene: TRBJ2-6
abundance: NA
d_gene: NA
v_gene: TRBV7-2
CDR3nt: TGTGCCAGCAGCTTACATCCCGGGGGGGCCAACGTCCTGACTTTC
CDR3aa: CASSLHPGGANVLTF

j_gene: TRBJ1-4
abundance: NA
d_gene: TRBD1
v_gene: TRBV5-1
CDR3nt: TGCGCCAGCAGCTCGGACAGGGGAAATGAAAAACTGTTTTTT
CDR3aa: CASSSDRGNEKLFF

j_gene: TRBJ2-1
abundance: NA
d_gene: NA
v_gene: TRBV7-9
CDR3nt: TGTGCCAGCAGCTTAGCCCCGACTCTTGGTGAGCAGTTCTTC
CDR3aa: CASSLAPTLGEQFF

j_gene: TRBJ2-7
abundance: NA
d_gene: TRBD2
v_gene: TRBV5-1
CDR3nt: TGCGCCAGCAGGTTTACCGGGACTAGCGGGAGGAAGGACGAGCAGTACTTC
CDR3aa: CASRFTGTSGRKDEQYF

j_gene: TRBJ2-2
abundance: NA
d_gene: TRBD2
v_gene: TRBV3-1/TRBV3-2
CDR3nt: TGTGCCAGCAGCCCGCTAGCGGCCGTGGCCGGGGAGCTGTTTTTT
CDR3aa: CASSPLAAVAGELFF

j_gene: TRBJ1-2
abundance: NA
d_gene: NA
v_gene: TRBV19
CDR3nt: TGTGCCAGTAGTGTGCGGGACGGCTATGGCTACACCTTC
CDR3aa: CASSVRDGYGYTF

j_gene: TRBJ1-2
abundance: few
d_gene: NA
v_gene: TRBV28
CDR3nt: TGTGCCAGCGGTTCAGGCATTATGGGCTACACCTTC
CDR3aa: CASGSGIMGYTF

j_gene: TRBJ2-2
abundance: NA
d_gene: TRBD2
v_gene: TRBV19
CDR3nt: TGTGCCACTATGGGTAGAGCCACCGGGACTAGAGCCGGGGAGCTGTTTTTT
CDR3aa: CATMGRATGTRAGELFF

j_gene: TRBJ1-6
abundance: NA
d_gene: TRBD1
v_gene: TRBV6-5
CDR3nt: TGTGCCAGCAGTTGGGACAGGTTCGCTAATTCACCCCTCCACTTT
CDR3aa: CASSWDRFANSPLHF

j_gene: TRBJ1-5
abundance: NA
d_gene: TRBD1
v_gene: TRBV5-5
CDR3nt: TGTGCCAGCAGCCTGGGACAGCTCAATCAGCCCCAGCATTTT
CDR3aa: CASSLGQLNQPQHF

j_gene: TRBJ2-1
abundance: NA
d_gene: TRBD2
v_gene: TRBV5-1
CDR3nt: TGCGCCAGCAAACTAGCGGGAGGGCCTGATGAGCAGTTCTTC
CDR3aa: CASKLAGGPDEQFF

j_gene: TRBJ1-2
abundance: NA
d_gene: TRBD1
v_gene: TRBV5-6
CDR3nt: TGTGCCAGCAGTTTGGACAGGGGATCTGGCTACACCTTC
CDR3aa: CASSLDRGSGYTF

j_gene: TRBJ2-3
abundance: NA
d_gene: NA
v_gene: TRBV7-9
CDR3nt: TGTGCCAGCAGCTTAGGCAGGGGCACAGATACGCAGTATTTT
CDR3aa: CASSLGRGTDTQYF

j_gene: TRBJ2-2
abundance: few
d_gene: TRBD2
v_gene: TRBV27
CDR3nt: TGTGCCAGCAGTCCCCGGGCTAGCGGGAGGGTTACCGGGGAGCTGTTTTTT
CDR3aa: CASSPRASGRVTGELFF

j_gene: TRBJ1-2
abundance: NA
d_gene: NA
v_gene: TRBV5-6
CDR3nt: TGTGCCAGCAGCCGGCCTGAGGGTCGTGGCTACACCTTC
CDR3aa: CASSRPEGRGYTF

j_gene: TRBJ2-1
abundance: NA
d_gene: NA
v_gene: TRBV6-5
CDR3nt: TGTGCCACCTTCGGACGGAGGGGGGGGCACAATGAGCAGTTCTTC
CDR3aa: CATFGRRGGHNEQFF

j_gene: TRBJ1-4
abundance: NA
d_gene: NA
v_gene: TRBV15
CDR3nt: TGTGCCACCAGCGCAAAGGGAGTCGCAACTAATGAAAAACTGTTTTTT
CDR3aa: CATSAKGVATNEKLFF

j_gene: TRBJ2-1
abundance: NA
d_gene: TRBD2
v_gene: TRBV19
CDR3nt: TGTGCCAGTAGTTCACGGACTAGCGGGACCTACAATGAGCAGTTCTTC
CDR3aa: CASSSRTSGTYNEQFF

j_gene: TRBJ2-3
abundance: NA
d_gene: TRBD1
v_gene: TRBV7-9
CDR3nt: TGTGCCAGCAGCTTAGCGGGGGACAGTAGCACAGATACGCAGTATTTT
CDR3aa: CASSLAGDSSTDTQYF

j_gene: TRBJ1-4
abundance: NA
d_gene: NA
v_gene: TRBV3-1/TRBV3-2
CDR3nt: TGTGCCAGCAGCTCTAAGGAAAAACTGTTTTTT
CDR3aa: CASSSKEKLFF

j_gene: TRBJ2-2
abundance: once
d_gene: TRBD2
v_gene: TRBV30
CDR3nt: TGTGCCTGGAGTCTCGGGGGGACCGGGGAGCTGTTTTTT
CDR3aa: CAWSLGGTGELFF

j_gene: TRBJ2-7
abundance: few
d_gene: TRBD2
v_gene: TRBV27
CDR3nt: TGTGCCAGCACCTCACTAGGTAGCGGGAGGGCTTACGAGCAGTACTTC
CDR3aa: CASTSLGSGRAYEQYF

j_gene: TRBJ1-1
abundance: NA
d_gene: TRBD1
v_gene: TRBV9
CDR3nt: TGTGCCAGCAGCGTAGCCCCACAGGGGACGAACACTGAAGCTTTCTTT
CDR3aa: CASSVAPQGTNTEAFF

j_gene: TRBJ1-1
abundance: few
d_gene: NA
v_gene: TRBV30
CDR3nt: TGTGCCTGGACCCACGGAGACTACACTGAAGCTTTCTTT
CDR3aa: CAWTHGDYTEAFF

j_gene: TRBJ2-3
abundance: NA
d_gene: NA
v_gene: TRBV25-1
CDR3nt: TGTGCCAGCAGTGAATCCTACACAGATACGCAGTATTTT
CDR3aa: CASSESYTDTQYF

j_gene: TRBJ1-6
abundance: NA
d_gene: NA
v_gene: TRBV5-4
CDR3nt: TGTGCCAGCAGCTTCGGGAGCTCGGGTTCACCCCTCCACTTT
CDR3aa: CASSFGSSGSPLHF

j_gene: TRBJ1-6
abundance: NA
d_gene: TRBD1
v_gene: TRBV27
CDR3nt: TGTGCCAGCAGTTTTTCCGGACAGGGGTTTGAACCCCTCCACTTT
CDR3aa: CASSFSGQGFEPLHF

j_gene: TRBJ1-4
abundance: NA
d_gene: NA
v_gene: TRBV18
CDR3nt: TGTGCCAGCTCACCATCAGTCTTAACTAATGAAAAACTGTTTTTT
CDR3aa: CASSPSVLTNEKLFF

j_gene: TRBJ2-5
abundance: NA
d_gene: NA
v_gene: TRBV21-1
CDR3nt: TGTGCCAGCAGCAAAGCCCATAAACTAGCGGGGACTTGGGGCATTCAAGAGACCCAGTACTTC
CDR3aa: CASSKAHKLAGTWGIQETQYF

j_gene: TRBJ1-3
abundance: NA
d_gene: NA
v_gene: TRBV28
CDR3nt: TGTGCCAGCAGTTCTCCCTCGGGGGTTTCTGGAAACACCATATATTTT
CDR3aa: CASSSPSGVSGNTIYF

j_gene: TRBJ2-5
abundance: NA
d_gene: NA
v_gene: TRBV24-1
CDR3nt: TGTGCCACCAGTGACCCTGGATCCTCGGGGACCCAGTACTTC
CDR3aa: CATSDPGSSGTQYF

j_gene: TRBJ1-3
abundance: NA
d_gene: NA
v_gene: TRBV25-1
CDR3nt: TGTGCCAGCAGTGCAGTGGGAGGGGGTTTTGGAAACACCATATATTTT
CDR3aa: CASSAVGGGFGNTIYF

j_gene: TRBJ2-2
abundance: NA
d_gene: TRBD2
v_gene: TRBV18
CDR3nt: TGTGCCAGCTCACCTAGTAAACCCGGGACTAGCGGGGAGCTGTTTTTT
CDR3aa: CASSPSKPGTSGELFF

j_gene: TRBJ2-3
abundance: NA
d_gene: TRBD2
v_gene: TRBV3-1/TRBV3-2
CDR3nt: TGTGCCAGCAGCCAAACCCGGAGTAGCGGGAAGGTAGATACGCAGTATTTT
CDR3aa: CASSQTRSSGKVDTQYF

j_gene: TRBJ2-7
abundance: NA
d_gene: NA
v_gene: TRBV2
CDR3nt: TGTGCCAGCAGTCCCGGGTTCACAAACGAGCAGTACTTC
CDR3aa: CASSPGFTNEQYF

j_gene: TRBJ2-2
abundance: NA
d_gene: NA
v_gene: TRBV5-1
CDR3nt: TGCGCCAGCAGCTTGGATAGCCAGGGTCGAGCCGGGGAGCTGTTTTTT
CDR3aa: CASSLDSQGRAGELFF

j_gene: TRBJ1-4
abundance: NA
d_gene: NA
v_gene: TRBV6-1
CDR3nt: TGTGCCAGCAGTGAAGAAAGAGGAGGAGCTAATGAAAAACTGTTTTTT
CDR3aa: CASSEERGGANEKLFF

j_gene: TRBJ2-3
abundance: NA
d_gene: TRBD2
v_gene: TRBV7-9
CDR3nt: TGTGCCAGCAGCAAGATTAGCGGGAGGGCCAGAAAGAGCACAGATACGCAGTATTTT
CDR3aa: CASSKISGRARKSTDTQYF

j_gene: TRBJ1-5
abundance: NA
d_gene: NA
v_gene: TRBV19
CDR3nt: TGTGCCAGTTCAACCAAAGGGGACAATCAGCCCCAGCATTTT
CDR3aa: CASSTKGDNQPQHF

j_gene: TRBJ2-5
abundance: NA
d_gene: TRBD2
v_gene: TRBV30
CDR3nt: TGTGCCTGGGGTAGCGGGAGCTCTGAGACCCAGTACTTC
CDR3aa: CAWGSGSSETQYF

j_gene: TRBJ2-5
abundance: NA
d_gene: NA
v_gene: TRBV7-2
CDR3nt: TGTGCCAGCAGCGAGAGACTGCTCCAAGAGACCCAGTACTTC
CDR3aa: CASSERLLQETQYF

j_gene: TRBJ1-2
abundance: NA
d_gene: NA
v_gene: TRBV12-5
CDR3nt: TGTGCTAGTGGTTTGACCGCGGGGTTCAACTATGGCTACACCTTC
CDR3aa: CASGLTAGFNYGYTF